These 27 T cell receptor beta chains originate from one sample sequenced in a study of human T cells and chemical hapten exposure (dated by TCRdb to 2020 to 2023). To prepare the library, RACE was applied. Sequencer: NextSeq 500. TCRdb applied fastp at Q25 and MiXCR to the public reads, then kept only in-frame beta chains. Rows with a matching CDR3 protein are joined into one entry that keeps the most common DNA and genes. In all, the sample holds about 64,000 distinct CDR3 sequences, and around 10% of those were seen once. Approximately 4.2% of the sample is in the top ten clones. Sample time point, as interpreted from the label and publication: pre-sensitization, week 0. In light of the paper, this sample's treatment or condition label describes: therapeutic diphenylcyclopropenone sensitization with weekly scalp DPC. This specimen consisted of whole blood, obtained in connection with sensitization to the hapten diphenylcyclopropenone (DPC). The source is a woman between 40 and 50 years old with alopecia areata. Some clones in this sample may be carry-over from other donors' samples.

J is TRBJ2-5 and V is TRBV12-3 or TRBV12-4, with TRBD2 identical over 8 bases. CDR3 length: 15 residues. Trimming took 4 bases from V and 7 from J; bases not matched to a gene: 11. This CDR3 is CASSYGRAHFWTQYF. In nucleotides, the CDR3 is TGTGCCAGCAGTTACGGGAGGGCCCACTTTTGGACCCAGTACTTC.

This clonotype turned up a few times. CDR3 amino acids: CASSFSGQGTDTQYF. Written as DNA, the CDR3 is TGTGCCAGCAGCTTCTCGGGACAGGGCACAGATACGCAGTATTTT. The chain has TRBV11-3 and TRBJ2-3, with 8 bases identical to TRBD1. Germline CDR1 and CDR2: SGHNT and YENEEA. V lost 3 bases and J lost 1; bases outside the gene matches: 3. CDR3 length: 15 amino acids.

Many counts were recorded for this clonotype. The chain has TRBV24-1 and TRBJ2-2, with D uncertain. The V gene's germline CDR1 is KGHDR and CDR2 SFDVKD. V lost 4 bases and J lost 5, with 4 bases in between. The CDR3 totals 12 residues. The CDR3 here is CATSERTGELFF. CDR3 DNA: TGTGCCACCAGTGAAAGGACCGGGGAGCTGTTTTTT.

This clonotype has a count of ten or more. The chain recombines TRBV10-3 with TRBJ1-6; possibly TRBD1 for D (5 bases). The V end was cut by 11 bases, the J end by 6 bases, with 14 bases between. CDR1 is ENHRY and CDR2 is SYGVKD in the germline V gene. CDR3 length: 13 amino acids. The CDR3 coding sequence is TGTGCCGCCTCGACAGAGATTAATTCACCCCTCCACTTT. It encodes CAASTEINSPLHF.

This clonotype came up a few times. This chain uses TRBV20-1 with TRBJ2-7; D possibly corresponds to TRBD1 (6 bases). Trimming removed 6 bases at V and 6 bases at J, with 12 bases between. Germline-derived CDR1 and CDR2 are DFQATT and SNEGSKA (reference sequence). There are 11 residues in the CDR3. CDR3 amino acids: CSAQQGPEQYF. The CDR3 DNA reads TGCAGTGCCCAACAGGGACCCGAGCAGTACTTC.

This clonotype occurred many times. The J gene is TRBJ2-5, the V gene TRBV7-9, with TRBD1 matching 9 bases. From germline, CDR1 is SEHNR and CDR2 FQNEAQ (reference sequence). The CDR3 is made up of 15 amino acids. Trimming at V came to 5 bases and at J to 4 bases, leaving 8 bases not matched to a gene. The CDR3 spells CASSTWTGVVETQYF. The CDR3 DNA reads TGTGCCAGCAGCACTTGGACAGGGGTGGTAGAGACCCAGTACTTC. The full variable domain, in which reference TRBV7-9 and TRBJ2-5 provide the parts outside the CDR3, is DTGVSQNPRHKITKRGQNVTFRCDPISEHNRLYWYRQTLGQGPEFLTYFQNEAQLEKSRLLSDRFSAERPKGSFSTLEIQRTEQGDSAMYLCASSTWTGVVETQYFGPGTRLLVL.

In this sample, this clonotype turned up many times. This rearrangement joins TRBV7-2 to TRBJ2-5, with D perhaps matching TRBD1 or TRBD2 (5 bases each). V was pared by 3 bases and J by 4 bases, with 12 bases between. Germline assignment: CDR1 SGHTA and CDR2 FQGNSA. The CDR3 has 14 residues. CDR3 nucleotide sequence: TGTGCCAGCAGCTTCGGGACCCACCGAGAGACCCAGTACTTC. This codes for CASSFGTHRETQYF.

This clonotype was seen ten or more times. The chain carries TRBV18 and TRBJ1-5; D might be TRBD1 (6 bases). V was pared by 6 bases and J by 6 bases, with 12 bases between. CDR1 KGHSH and CDR2 LQKENI come from the germline V gene. The CDR3 has 13 amino acids. Here the CDR3 reads CASSLQGTQPQHF. Written as DNA, the CDR3 is TGTGCCAGCTCGCTTCAGGGGACTCAGCCCCAGCATTTT.

The table lists this clonotype with many counts. The rearrangement joins TRBV5-1 to TRBJ2-1; D is ambiguous. This CDR3 spans 14 amino acids. The ends were cut back, 0 bases at V and 6 bases at J, with 10 bases in the middle. The germline gives CDR1 SGHRS, CDR2 YFSETQ. The CDR3 spells CASSLGTPSNEQFF. DNA for the CDR3: TGCGCCAGCAGCTTGGGCACACCTAGCAATGAGCAGTTCTTC.

This clonotype was picked up a small number of times. The chain has TRBV7-2 and TRBJ1-1; no clear D. With 7 bases removed from V and 0 bases from J, the gap between germline ends came to 9 bases. The CDR3 loop spans 13 amino acids. Germline V CDR1 and CDR2: SGHTA, FQGNSA. The CDR3 sequence: CASMMGVNTEAFF. The CDR3 coding sequence is TGTGCCAGCATGATGGGAGTGAACACTGAAGCTTTCTTT.

On this clonotype: This clone may be a read error of a much larger clone one base away. The V and J genes are TRBV27 and TRBJ1-1; TRBD1 might be the D (6 bases). This CDR3 is 14 amino acids long. Germline CDR1 reads MNHEY; CDR2 reads SMNVEV (reference sequence). CDR3 residues: CAGSLRGLDTEAFF. Written as DNA, the CDR3 is TGTGCCGGCAGCCTTCGGGGGCTGGACACTGAAGCTTTCTTT.

This clonotype showed up just a few times. The chain joins TRBV15 to TRBJ2-3; no clear D. The length of the CDR3 is 15 residues. Germline lookup yields CDR1 LNHNV and CDR2 YYDKDF (reference sequence). Trimming removed 3 bases at V and 2 bases at J, with 12 bases between. The CDR3 loop reads CATSSGMLSTDTQYF. The CDR3 bases are TGTGCCACCAGCAGTGGAATGCTTTCCACAGATACGCAGTATTTT.

This clonotype has a handful of counts. V is TRBV29-1 and J is TRBJ1-1, with 9 positions matching TRBD1. Germline V lookup: CDR1 SQVTM, CDR2 ANQGSEA. The CDR3 has 14 residues. J gave up 1 base and V 8 bases, and 8 bases lay outside the gene matches. The CDR3 here is CSSGPGQGNTEAFF. The CDR3 coding sequence is TGCAGCTCCGGACCGGGACAGGGGAACACTGAAGCTTTCTTT.

This clonotype came up many times. V is TRBV20-1 and J is TRBJ1-5; tentatively, D is TRBD1 (6 bases). This CDR3 region has 16 residues. The V gene lost 6 bases and the J gene lost 4 bases, with 22 bases spanning the gap. Germline CDR1 and CDR2: DFQATT and SNEGSKA (reference sequence). The CDR3 nucleotides are TGCAGTGCCCCAGAGGGGGGGCTTAGAAGGAATCAGCCCCAGCATTTT. Translating it yields CSAPEGGLRRNQPQHF.

The table lists this clonotype with a few counts. In DNA, the CDR3 is TGTGCCAGCAGCTGGCTCAAGGATGGGGCCCAGTACTTC. This gives the protein CASSWLKDGAQYF. The chain uses TRBV7-8 and TRBJ2-5; D gene ambiguous. The CDR3 loop spans 13 amino acids. CDR1 is SGHVS and CDR2 is FQNEAQ in the germline V gene. With 4 bases removed from V and 9 bases from J, the gap between germline ends came to 15 bases.

This clonotype has a count of ten or more. The J gene is TRBJ2-1, the V gene TRBV6-2 or TRBV6-3; the D is unclear. The germline V gene has CDR1 MNHEY and CDR2 SVGEGT. V was clipped by 5 bases and J by 7 bases, with 12 bases between them. The length of the CDR3 is 13 residues. CDR3 coding DNA: TGTGCCAGCAGTCCACTGGCCCGAAATGAGCAGTTCTTC. Protein: CASSPLARNEQFF.

Many counts were recorded for this clonotype. This sequence joins TRBV11-2 and TRBJ2-5, with 8 bases lining up with TRBD1. The CDR3 runs 15 residues. Germline V CDR1 and CDR2: SGHAT, FQNNGV. The ends lost 5 bases at V and 5 bases at J; junction bases unmatched: 10. The CDR3, as DNA: TGTGCCAGCAGCCTGCTCCAGGGGGCAACGGAGACCCAGTACTTC. Residues: CASSLLQGATETQYF. Using reference TRBV11-2 and TRBJ2-5 for the parts outside the CDR3, the full variable domain is EAGVAQSPRYKIIEKRQSVAFWCNPISGHATLYWYQQILGQGPKLLIQFQNNGVVDDSQLPKDRFSAERLKGVDSTLKIQPAKLEDSAVYLCASSLLQGATETQYFGPGTRLLVL.

The chain couples TRBV14 to TRBJ2-4; no definite D call. V lost 4 bases, J lost 8 bases, and 6 bases lay in between. The CDR3 has 11 amino acids. The germline V gene has CDR1 SGHDN and CDR2 FVKESK. The CDR3 region is CASSRGYIQYF. CDR3 DNA: TGTGCCAGCAGCCGGGGATACATTCAGTACTTC.

The rearrangement uses TRBV29-1 and TRBJ2-1, with 10 nucleotides matching TRBD1. V shed 8 bases, J shed 6 bases, and the junction held 7 bases outside the gene matches. CDR1 is SQVTM and CDR2 is ANQGSEA in the germline V gene. The CDR3 totals 13 residues. Written as DNA, the CDR3 is TGCAGCACAGGGACAGGGGACTTCAATGAGCAGTTCTTC. Its translation: CSTGTGDFNEQFF.

The chain couples TRBV6-2 or TRBV6-3 to TRBJ1-1; a weak D match, TRBD1 (6 bases). The CDR3 length is 16 residues. The V gene lost 10 bases and the J gene lost 5 bases, with 26 bases spanning the gap. Germline V lookup: CDR1 MNHEY, CDR2 SVGEGT. The CDR3 DNA follows: TGTGCCACCACCTACAGGGCCTCCAGGGGTCGGACTGAAGCTTTCTTT. It encodes CATTYRASRGRTEAFF.

In this sample, this clonotype turned up many times. This sequence joins TRBV18 and TRBJ2-7; 9 bases align to TRBD1. Germline V gene data show CDR1 as KGHSH and CDR2 as LQKENI. After removal of 2 bases from V and 3 bases from J, the junction contained 8 bases not matched to a gene. There are 16 residues in the CDR3. The CDR3 loop is CASSPETGGTFYEQYF. DNA for the CDR3: TGTGCCAGCTCACCAGAGACAGGGGGGACCTTCTACGAGCAGTACTTC.

This clonotype has only a few counts. This chain connects TRBV12-3 or TRBV12-4 to TRBJ2-1; 7 nucleotides agree with TRBD1. Trimming at V came to 6 bases and at J to 10 bases, leaving 12 bases not matched to a gene. The CDR3 loop spans 14 amino acids. The CDR3 protein is CASSRLTGNREQFF. CDR3 coding DNA: TGTGCCAGCAGCCGATTGACAGGGAACAGGGAGCAGTTCTTC.

This clonotype has a count of ten or more. The chain has TRBV28 and TRBJ2-6, with 7 bases that match TRBD2. The germline V gene encodes CDR1 MDHEN and CDR2 SYDVKM. V trimming: 6 bases; J trimming: 3 bases; junction bases outside the gene matches: 11. This CDR3 has 17 residues. CDR3 DNA: TGTGCCAGCAGACCTCCGGGAGGCGCCTTTGGGGCCAACGTCCTGACTTTC. Amino acid sequence: CASRPPGGAFGANVLTF.

The gene calls are TRBV7-2 and TRBJ2-1, with D hard to call. The CDR3 runs to 13 residues. Trimming shortened V by 4 bases and J by 3 bases, and 7 bases separated the two germline ends. Germline V CDR1 and CDR2: SGHTA, FQGNSA. In DNA, the CDR3 is TGTGCCAGCAGCTCCGAGCTCTACAATGAGCAGTTCTTC. Its protein is CASSSELYNEQFF.

This clonotype was picked up a small number of times. This chain connects TRBV11-2 to TRBJ1-5, with 7 nucleotides matching TRBD1. Germline V gives CDR1 SGHAT, CDR2 FQNNGV. The CDR3 covers 14 residues. Losses at the gene ends were 7 bases for V and 5 bases for J; bases not matched to a gene: 8. The CDR3 region is CASIFDTGDQPQHF. The CDR3 region has the DNA TGTGCCAGCATTTTCGACACAGGGGATCAGCCCCAGCATTTT. Complete variable domain (other parts from reference TRBV11-2 and TRBJ1-5): EAGVAQSPRYKIIEKRQSVAFWCNPISGHATLYWYQQILGQGPKLLIQFQNNGVVDDSQLPKDRFSAERLKGVDSTLKIQPAKLEDSAVYLCASIFDTGDQPQHFGDGTRLSIL.

V usage is TRBV29-1 and J usage is TRBJ1-3, with a tentative D call TRBD1 (5 bases). V was pared by 7 bases and J by 0 bases, with 7 bases between. In germline, CDR1 is SQVTM, CDR2 ANQGSEA. The CDR3 is made up of 12 amino acids. Here the CDR3 DNA reads TGCAGCGCGGGGGTCTCTGGAAACACCATATATTTT. Encoded protein: CSAGVSGNTIYF.

This clonotype occurred a few times. The rearrangement joins TRBV29-1 to TRBJ2-1; D remains ambiguous. The length of the CDR3 is 11 residues. The V gene's germline CDR1 is SQVTM and CDR2 ANQGSEA. Trimming removed 0 bases at V and 3 bases at J, with 0 bases between. The CDR3 nucleotides read TGCAGCGTTGAAGACTACAATGAGCAGTTCTTC. Translating gives CSVEDYNEQFF.